This TCR beta chain emerged from a study of neurological immune-mediated disorders. The study's findings and limits: No CDR3 amino acid sequences were shared by expanded clones across subjects, suggesting private repertoires in all groups.

The CDR3 is 17 amino acids. Trimming at V came to 5 bases and at J to 4 bases, leaving 12 bases not matched to a gene. Germline-derived CDR1 and CDR2 are SEHNR and FQNEAQ (reference sequence). The starting material, 2 million PBMCs stored at -80 C, gave rise to the unsorted libraries. This clonotype was observed at least ten times. Its antigen is currently unknown. 5'RACE generated cDNA with 10-nucleotide random UMIs. TCRdb reanalysed the 5' RACE reads using MiXCR and keeps one entry per CDR3 protein. Of 20,000 to 30,000 distinct CDR3 sequences in the sample, 6.5% to 8.5% were seen once. The TCR originated in a woman in her forties in good health. The chain couples TRBV7-9 to TRBJ2-1; 9 bases line up with TRBD2. The sequencing sample was made of PBMCs. The CDR3 DNA follows: TGTGCCAGCAGCCCCCCGGCTAGCGGGATCACTTACAATGAGCAGTTCTTC. Amino acid sequence: CASSPPASGITYNEQFF.